Detailed here is one T cell receptor (beta chain). The same CDR3 also results from other DNA sequences found in this sample. Clones were read by immunoSEQ multiplex PCR, and TCRdb kept only the in-frame ones, dropping some. The sample contains about 1 million clones, about 75% of which appear only once. This sample was taken from a study of shared clonotypes between healthy human individuals. Germline V gives CDR1 MGHDK, CDR2 SYGVNS. The CDR3 is made up of 11 amino acids. The V gene end was trimmed by 6 bases and the J gene end by 8 bases; junction bases not matched to a gene: 2. This clonotype was obtained from a man between 18 and 35 years old in good health. The rearrangement uses TRBV25-1 and TRBJ1-1; the match to TRBD1 covers 8 bases. What was sequenced was memory CD4+ T cells sorted from blood. The sample's subset: CD45RA-negative fraction. The CDR3 DNA sequence: TGTGCCAGCAGCCGACAGGGGGAAGCTTTCTTT. The encoded protein is CASSRQGEAFF.